These 2 T cell receptor beta chains were all obtained from the same sample, sequenced in a study of CD8 T cells in ankylosing spondylitis. TCRdb processed the 5' RACE reads anew with MiXCR; each CDR3 protein has one entry. The sample carries roughly 100,000 distinct CDR3 sequences, 7.5% to 9% recorded once. Sequences were obtained from blood, either unsorted or a sorted T cell fraction (not recorded which). The receptors were gathered from a male donor with ankylosing spondylitis or in good health (not recorded which).

This clonotype appeared a few times. The V call is TRBV7-2, the J call TRBJ2-2; TRBD2 might be the D (6 bases). Germline CDR1 SGHTA, CDR2 FQGNSA. Deletions cut 0 bases from V and 2 bases from J, with 10 bases between. The CDR3 covers 16 residues. CDR3 loop: CASSLAAGINTGELFF. The DNA for the CDR3 is TGTGCCAGCAGCTTAGCTGCGGGGATTAACACCGGGGAGCTGTTTTTT.

This clonotype was seen at least ten times. The chain uses TRBV6-5 and TRBJ1-1; D unresolved. The germline gives CDR1 MNHEY, CDR2 SVGAGI. The CDR3 covers 16 residues. V gave up 0 bases and J gave up 3 bases, with 14 bases separating them. The CDR3 coding sequence is TGTGCCAGCAGTTACTCGATCAGGAGCTCGTACACTGAAGCTTTCTTT. This sequence encodes CASSYSIRSSYTEAFF.